This T cell receptor beta chain was sequenced for a study of tumor and adjacent non-tumor tissue in lung cancer. This CDR3 contains 15 residues. Three rounds of nested PCR, following a modified ARM-PCR protocol, produced the TCRbeta library. TCRdb independently ran MiXCR on the multiplex PCR reads; one entry per CDR3 protein. The sample includes approximately 79,000 distinct CDR3 sequences, about 80% of them seen just once. With regard to this clonotype: It is likely a read error, because the conserved phenylalanine at the end of the CDR3 is missing.

The template was RNA from unsorted bulk tissue. More than 3 cm separated this lung sample from the edge of the tumor. This sequence originates from a man in his 70s with non-small cell lung cancer. Sequencing was done on a sample of distant non-tumor lung tissue. The rearrangement joins TRBV12-3 or TRBV12-4 to TRBJ2-7, with a possible D match to TRBD1 (6 bases). The CDR3 spells CTSNTSTGRPYEQYL. DNA of the CDR3: TGTACCAGCAATACCTCGACAGGAAGACCCTACGAGCAGTACTTA.